This T cell receptor (beta chain) derives from a study of T cells in Graves' hyperthyroidism and ophthalmopathy. Amplified TCR beta CDR3 regions came from RNA transcripts. The primer set for the first-round RT-PCR of the TCR CDR3 was HTBI. Each CDR3 protein is one row after TCRdb ran MiXCR on the multiplex PCR reads. The data contain 300,000 to 450,000 distinct CDR3 sequences, approximately 14% of them singletons. Points from the study as a whole: Ophthalmopathy was distinguished from stable hyperthyroidism by 13 V-J signatures.

In the case of this clonotype: Its antigen is as yet unknown.

The clonotype was recovered from a woman aged 60 to 75 with Graves' hyperthyroidism. Sample: blood.

The CDR3 spells CASSSRQPSGNTIYF. DNA of the CDR3: TGTGCCAGCAGTTCCAGACAGCCCTCTGGAAACACCATATATTTT. The chain links TRBV12-3 or TRBV12-4 to TRBJ1-3, with D maybe TRBD1 (5 bases). The CDR3 runs to 15 residues. The V end was cut by 4 bases, the J end by 0 bases, with 10 bases between.